This is a list of T cell receptor delta chains from one sample in a study of gamma-delta T cells after stem cell transplantation. TCRdb repeated clone calling on the RT-PCR reads with CATT. The sample records 2,000 to 3,000 delta-chain clones, approximately 20% being singletons. Sequencing used gamma-delta T cells. The receptors were gathered from a human donor. It is not recorded whose cells these are; they may come from a transplant donor. Each CDR3 is given with its conserved first and last residue. A D gene is named only where the DNA matches it firmly. The size of a clone is reported for some rows only, either as once, few or many, or as a class for expanded clones.

clone_size	j_call	d_call	v_call	cdr3_nt	cdr3_aa
medium-sized	TRDJ1	TRDD3	TRDV2	TGTGCCTGTGACACGCTCGTAACTAGTACTGGGGATACGAACACCGATAAACTCATCTTT	CACDTLVTSTGDTNTDKLIF
medium-sized	TRDJ3	TRDD3	TRDV2	TGTGCCTGTGACACCGTTGTTACTGGGGGATACTTTACCTGGGACACCCGACAGATGTTTTTC	CACDTVVTGGYFTWDTRQMFF
medium-sized	TRDJ1	TRDD3	TRDV2	TGTGCCTGTGACAAGCTGGGGGATACAGGGCCCACCGATAAACTCATCTTT	CACDKLGDTGPTDKLIF
large	TRDJ1	TRDD3	TRDV2	TGTGCCTGTGACCCACTGGGGGAATTGTACACCGATAAACTCATCTTT	CACDPLGELYTDKLIF
large	TRDJ1	TRDD3	TRDV2	TGTGCCTGTGACCCTCTTTCTGACGGGGGATACGTCAACACCGATAAACTCATCTTT	CACDPLSDGGYVNTDKLIF
medium-sized	TRDJ1	TRDD3	TRDV2	TGTGCCTGTGACAAACTACTGGGGGACCCTAAACTCATCTTT	CACDKLLGDPKLIF
medium-sized	TRDJ1	TRDD3	TRDV2	TGTGCCTGTGACGCACTCTTCTCCACCGTACTGGGGGTAGATAAACTCATCTTT	CACDALFSTVLGVDKLIF
large	TRDJ1	TRDD3	TRDV2	TGTGCCTGTGACAGACTGGGGGATACGGAGACCGATAAACTCATCTTT	CACDRLGDTETDKLIF
few	TRDJ2	TRDD3	TRDV2	TGTGCCTGTGACACCCTGGGGGCCAACACAGCACAACTCTTCTTT	CACDTLGANTAQLFF
medium-sized	TRDJ1	TRDD3	TRDV2	TGTGCCTGTGACCATATACTGGGGGTCGACACCGATAAACTCATCTTT	CACDHILGVDTDKLIF
medium-sized	TRDJ1	TRDD3	TRDV2	TGTGCCTGTGACACGGTTGGACTGGGGACCCCTGATGACACCGATAAACTCATCTTT	CACDTVGLGTPDDTDKLIF
medium-sized	TRDJ1	TRDD3	TRDV1	TGTGCTCTTGACGATTCTGGGGGGTACACCGATAAACTCATCTTT	CALDDSGGYTDKLIF
few	TRDJ1	TRDD3	TRDV2	TGTGCCTGTGACACCGTGGGGGTACTGGGGGATTCCGATAAACTCATCTTT	CACDTVGVLGDSDKLIF
medium-sized	TRDJ3	.	TRDV2	TGTGCCTGCGACAGGATCCTTACTGGCGGAAGCTCCTGGGACACCCGACAGATGTTTTTC	CACDRILTGGSSWDTRQMFF
medium-sized	TRDJ1	TRDD3	TRDV2	TGTGCCTGTGACGGGATGCTGGGGGATAGGGTCTACACCGATAAACTCATCTTT	CACDGMLGDRVYTDKLIF
medium-sized	TRDJ1	TRDD3	TRDV2	TGTGCCTGTGACACCGTACCTGGGGGATACGCATACACCGATAAACTCATCTTT	CACDTVPGGYAYTDKLIF
medium-sized	TRDJ1	TRDD3	TRDV2	TGTGCCTGTGACCCACTGGGGACCAGTTTCACCGATAAACTCATCTTT	CACDPLGTSFTDKLIF
.	TRDJ1	.	TRDV2	TGTGCCTGTGACACACTGGTACTGGTGGATCCAACTCGACTGTACACCGATAAACTCATCTTT	CACDTLVLVDPTRLYTDKLIF
medium-sized	TRDJ1	TRDD3	TRDV2	TGTGCCTGTGACACCGTACTGGGGGATACGCGTCGGACCGATAAACTCATCTTT	CACDTVLGDTRRTDKLIF
large	TRDJ1	TRDD3	TRDV2	TGTGCCTGTGACGGGTTAGCTGGGGACACTGGGGGCGATAAACTCATCTTT	CACDGLAGDTGGDKLIF
medium-sized	TRDJ1	TRDD3	TRDV2	TGTGCCTGTGACACGGTACCTACCAGGGGGATACGGGACACCGATAAACTCATCTTT	CACDTVPTRGIRDTDKLIF
medium-sized	TRDJ3	TRDD3	TRDV2	TGTGCCTGTGACACGGTTAACCCTTGGGGGAAAAGCTCCTGGGACACCCGACAGATGTTTTTC	CACDTVNPWGKSSWDTRQMFF
medium-sized	TRDJ1	TRDD3	TRDV2	TGTGCCTGTGACACCGTAGCTGGGGGACTTACCGATAAACTCATCTTT	CACDTVAGGLTDKLIF
medium-sized	TRDJ1	TRDD3	TRDV2	TGTGCCTGTGACACCGTGGACAATACTGGGGGCCGCGATAAACTCATCTTT	CACDTVDNTGGRDKLIF
medium-sized	TRDJ1	TRDD3	TRDV2	TGTGCCTGTGACACGCTGGGGGATACGTCCCCATACACCGATAAACTCATCTTT	CACDTLGDTSPYTDKLIF
medium-sized	TRDJ1	TRDD3	TRDV2	TGTGCCTGTGACACCGTTGGGGGATACAAGTACACCGATAAACTCATCTTT	CACDTVGGYKYTDKLIF
medium-sized	TRDJ1	TRDD3	TRDV2	TGTGCCTGTGAATACCTGGGGGATACCGATAAACTCATCTTT	CACEYLGDTDKLIF
medium-sized	TRDJ1	TRDD3	TRDV2	TGTGCCTGTGACACAATGGGGGATAGCAGTAAACTCATCTTT	CACDTMGDSSKLIF
medium-sized	TRDJ1	TRDD3	TRDV2	TGTGCCTGTGACACCATCGTACTGGGGGATATGACCGATAAACTCATCTTT	CACDTIVLGDMTDKLIF
medium-sized	TRDJ1	TRDD3	TRDV2	TGTGCCTGTGACACCGTCGGGGGGATAAACGGTTTGAATGCGGATAAACTCATCTTT	CACDTVGGINGLNADKLIF
.	TRDJ1	.	TRDV2	TGTGCCTGTGACACCGTGGGGGGAGTGCCGTACACCGATAAGCTCATCTTT	CACDTVGGVPYTDKLIF
medium-sized	TRDJ1	TRDD3	TRDV2	TGTGCCTGTGAAGGCCTTCGCCTTCCTCGTACTGGGGGATCCGCCCAAAAACTCATCTTT	CACEGLRLPRTGGSAQKLIF
medium-sized	TRDJ1	.	TRDV2	TGTGCCTGTGACTCCCTTTCTGGGGAAGATAAACTCATCTTT	CACDSLSGEDKLIF
medium-sized	TRDJ1	TRDD3	TRDV2	TGTGCCTGCGCTGAGTTGGGGGATACGTCCGATAAACTCATCTTT	CACAELGDTSDKLIF
medium-sized	TRDJ1	.	TRDV2	TGTGCCTGTGACACCGTGTCCCACGGCGATAAACTCATCTTT	CACDTVSHGDKLIF
medium-sized	TRDJ1	.	TRDV2	TGTGCCTGTGACCGAGTTCTTACTCGTACTCTGGGCGATAAACTCATCTTT	CACDRVLTRTLGDKLIF
medium-sized	TRDJ3	TRDD3	TRDV2	TGTGCCTGTGACACCTTACTGGGGGACACACGACTCTCCTGGGACACCCGACAGATGTTTTTC	CACDTLLGDTRLSWDTRQMFF
.	TRDJ1	TRDD3	TRDV2	TGTGCCTGTGACACCTTGTTTGGGGACAACTGGGGGCCGGACACCGATAAACTCATCTTT	CACDTLFGDNWGPDTDKLIF
medium-sized	TRDJ1	.	TRDV2	TGTGCCTGTGACCTGATAAACACCGATAAACTCATCTTT	CACDLINTDKLIF
few	TRDJ1	.	TRDV1	TGTGCTCTTGTGGTTTCCGTTCGAGTTGGGGGGTTTTTCTACACCGATAAACTCATCTTT	CALVVSVRVGGFFYTDKLIF
medium-sized	TRDJ3	.	TRDV2	TGTGCCTGTGACACAGCTGGGGCAAGCTCCTGGGACACCCGACAGATGTTTTTC	CACDTAGASSWDTRQMFF
medium-sized	TRDJ1	TRDD3	TRDV2	TGTGCCTGTGACACCGTTGCGCTGGGGGATACTAAGCCCGATAAACTCATCTTT	CACDTVALGDTKPDKLIF
medium-sized	TRDJ1	TRDD3	TRDV2	TGTGCCTGTGACACGTTGACTGGGGGACCTTACACCGATAAACTCATCTTT	CACDTLTGGPYTDKLIF
medium-sized	TRDJ1	.	TRDV2	TGTGCCTGTGACAGGTTACAGAGGGGGAACATGACAACCGATAAACTCATCTTT	CACDRLQRGNMTTDKLIF
medium-sized	TRDJ3	.	TRDV2	TGTGCCTGTGACACCGTGGGGGTCGCCCCCCTCCTTAGGGACACCCGACAGATGTTTTTC	CACDTVGVAPLLRDTRQMFF
medium-sized	TRDJ1	TRDD3	TRDV2	TGTGCCTGTGACACCCTGGGGGAATACACCGATAAACTCATCTTT	CACDTLGEYTDKLIF
medium-sized	TRDJ1	TRDD3	TRDV2	TGTGCCTGTGTGTCTCTACTGGGGGAATACACCGATAAACTCATCTTT	CACVSLLGEYTDKLIF
medium-sized	TRDJ3	.	TRDV2	TGTGCCTGTGACACCGTCGGGGGATCCTGGGACACCCGACAGATGTTTTTC	CACDTVGGSWDTRQMFF